Following are 30 T cell receptor beta chains from one sample sequenced in a study of T cells in Graves' hyperthyroidism and ophthalmopathy. What was amplified from RNA transcripts were TCR beta CDR3 regions. HTBI primers were the set used in a first-round RT-PCR of the TCR CDR3. TCRdb reprocessed the multiplex PCR reads via MiXCR and lists one record per CDR3 protein. This table holds around 350,000 distinct CDR3 sequences, about 15% found once. The sequenced sample was blood. These receptors all come from a woman under 30 with Graves' hyperthyroidism that later progressed to Graves' ophthalmopathy.

This clonotype was recorded many times. The chain links TRBV30 to TRBJ2-5; D not certain. From germline, CDR1 is GTSNPN and CDR2 SVGIG (reference sequence). V lost 5 bases and J 5 bases, leaving 15 bases between the germline ends. The CDR3 totals 13 residues. The DNA for the CDR3 is TGTGCCTGGGTCGTCAACATGGGGGAGACCCAGTACTTC. Protein: CAWVVNMGETQYF.

CDR3 in amino acids: CASVGRANTGELFF. CDR3 DNA: TGTGCCAGCGTCGGGCGGGCGAACACCGGGGAGCTGTTTTTT. The chain recombines TRBV6-1 with TRBJ2-2; D perhaps matches TRBD2 (5 bases). Germline V gene sequence: CDR1 MNHNS, CDR2 SASEGT. The CDR3 is 14 amino acids. The V end was cut by 8 bases, the J end by 0 bases, with 10 bases between.

This clonotype was seen just once. V and J are TRBV29-1 and TRBJ1-2, with TRBD1 matching over 7 bases. CDR3 size: 13 residues. Germline V CDR1 and CDR2: SQVTM, ANQGSEA. The V and J ends lost 4 bases and 8 bases, in that order; junction bases with no gene match: 10. CDR3 nucleotides: TGCAGCGTTGCTAAGACAGGGACAGAAGGCTACACCTTC. It yields the protein CSVAKTGTEGYTF.

This clonotype was counted ten times or more. The V and J genes are TRBV20-1 and TRBJ1-5, with 9 positions matching TRBD1. Germline-derived CDR1 and CDR2 are DFQATT and SNEGSKA (reference sequence). The J segment lost 3 bases and the V segment lost 1 base, leaving 4 bases of the junction unmatched. The CDR3 has 15 amino acids. The CDR3 spells CSARGLQGANQPQHF. The CDR3 DNA sequence: TGCAGTGCTAGAGGGTTACAGGGGGCCAATCAGCCCCAGCATTTT.

This clonotype showed up many times. The V gene is TRBV7-3, the J gene TRBJ2-1, with 7 bases that match TRBD2. The V segment lost 3 bases and the J segment 3 bases; nucleotides outside the gene matches: 5. CDR3 size: 15 residues. Germline V gives CDR1 SGHTA, CDR2 FQGTGA. Here the CDR3 DNA reads TGTGCCAGCAGCTTGATAGCGGGCTTCTACAATGAGCAGTTCTTC. Its translation: CASSLIAGFYNEQFF.

This clonotype was seen a handful of times. The V call is TRBV27, the J call TRBJ2-2; D not certain. The CDR3 runs 12 residues. V was clipped by 2 bases and J by 7 bases, with 5 bases between them. Germline loops: CDR1 MNHEY, CDR2 SMNVEV (reference sequence). The DNA of the CDR3 is TGTGCCAGCAGTTTAACGATCGGGGAGCTGTTTTTT. This encodes CASSLTIGELFF.

This chain joins TRBV5-1 and TRBJ2-1; 8 bases match TRBD2. The CDR3 runs to 16 residues. With 4 bases clipped from V and 3 bases from J, the junction kept 9 bases outside the gene matches. Per germline, CDR1 SGHRS and CDR2 YFSETQ. CDR3 nucleotides: TGCGCCAGCAGCGTGGCGCCGGGACTAGACTACAATGAGCAGTTCTTC. Its translation: CASSVAPGLDYNEQFF.

This clonotype appeared many times. The rearrangement links TRBV7-9 to TRBJ1-2; tentative D call: TRBD1 (5 bases). Germline loops: CDR1 SEHNR, CDR2 FQNEAQ (reference sequence). Trimming pared 4 bases from V and 4 bases from J, leaving 10 bases between. The CDR3 runs to 13 residues. The CDR3 bases are TGTGCCAGCAGCTGGACATCGACCTATGGCTACACCTTC. This codes for CASSWTSTYGYTF.

This clonotype was seen ten or more times. The gene calls are TRBV25-1 and TRBJ2-1; TRBD2 agrees at 13 bases. The trim removed 4 bases at V and 9 bases at J, leaving 9 bases unmatched. Germline V lookup: CDR1 MGHDK, CDR2 SYGVNS. This CDR3 spans 16 amino acids. CDR3 loop: CASSGLAGGMGGEQFF. CDR3 nucleotides: TGTGCCAGCAGTGGACTAGCGGGAGGTATGGGTGGTGAGCAGTTCTTC.

The sample holds many counts of this clonotype. The chain couples TRBV12-3 or TRBV12-4 to TRBJ2-1; 9 bases line up with TRBD2. V was pared by 6 bases and J by 6 bases, with 0 bases of the junction left unmatched. The CDR3 length is 12 residues. CDR3 DNA sequence: TGTGCCAGCAGGGGACTAGCCAATGAGCAGTTCTTC. Its protein is CASRGLANEQFF.

This clonotype was seen ten or more times. The chain recombines TRBV24-1 with TRBJ2-5; D remains ambiguous. The CDR3 runs 12 residues. Trimming removed 1 base from V and 2 bases from J, with 1 base in between. CDR1 is KGHDR and CDR2 is SFDVKD in the germline V gene. The CDR3 DNA reads as TGTGCCACCAGTGATTTTCAAGAGACCCAGTACTTC. Its translation: CATSDFQETQYF.

This clonotype was seen at least ten times. V gene TRBV2 combines with J gene TRBJ1-6, with 10 bases that match TRBD1. Germline CDR1 SNHLY, CDR2 FYNNEI. V shed 4 bases and J 7 bases; nucleotides not matched to a gene: 4. The CDR3 runs 15 residues. CDR3 in amino acids: CASSASGQGNSPLHF. The CDR3 region has the DNA TGTGCCAGCAGTGCGTCGGGACAGGGGAATTCACCCCTCCACTTT.

A remark on this clonotype: A clone one base away is much larger, so this may be a read error. The rearrangement uses TRBV12-3 or TRBV12-4 and TRBJ1-6, with unresolved D. The CDR3 runs to 13 residues. This CDR3 reads CANSFREGSPLHF. DNA of the CDR3: TGTGCCAACAGTTTTCGGGAAGGTTCACCCCTCCACTTT.

This clonotype has a handful of counts. V gene TRBV27 combines with J gene TRBJ2-1; 10 nucleotides align to TRBD1. Looked up from germline, CDR1 is MNHEY and CDR2 is SMNVEV (reference sequence). The CDR3 has 15 amino acids. Losses at the gene ends were 5 bases for V and 3 bases for J; bases not matched to a gene: 4. CDR3 in amino acids: CASSDRGPSYNEQFF. The DNA for the CDR3 is TGTGCCAGCAGTGACAGGGGGCCGAGCTACAATGAGCAGTTCTTC.

This clonotype was counted at least ten times. The chain combines TRBV7-8 with TRBJ2-7; 9 nucleotides align to TRBD2. The junction had 11 bases not matched to a gene; V was cut back by 5 bases and J by 0 bases. Per the germline V gene, CDR1 is SGHVS and CDR2 is FQNEAQ. This CDR3 has 17 amino acids. The CDR3, as DNA: TGTGCCAGCAGCCCCGGAGCCAGACTAGCGGACTCCTACGAGCAGTACTTC. Amino acid sequence: CASSPGARLADSYEQYF.

This clonotype was picked up many times. V and J are TRBV28 and TRBJ2-3, with D hard to call. V was pared by 2 bases and J by 0 bases, with 12 bases between. Germline V CDR1 and CDR2: MDHEN, SYDVKM. The CDR3 covers 16 residues. This chain's CDR3 is CASSLISFSSTDTQYF. The DNA of the CDR3 is TGTGCCAGCAGTTTAATTTCGTTTTCTAGCACAGATACGCAGTATTTT.

With regard to this clonotype: This could be a read error, since a much larger clone is one nucleotide away. In nucleotides, the CDR3 is TGTGCCAGCTCACCACCCAGGGGGTACAGTGAGCAGTTCTTC. It yields the protein CASSPPRGYSEQFF. The chain has TRBV18 and TRBJ2-1; 7 nucleotides match TRBD1. The CDR3 spans 14 residues. Looked up from germline, CDR1 is KGHSH and CDR2 is LQKENI.

V gene TRBV20-1 combines with J gene TRBJ2-7; 11 bases are a match to TRBD2. From germline, CDR1 is DFQATT and CDR2 SNEGSKA (reference sequence). The CDR3 sequence is 14 residues long. The CDR3 nucleotides read TGCAGCCCCAGACTGACTAGCGGGGCCTACGAGCAGTACTTC. It codes for CSPRLTSGAYEQYF.

This clonotype was found a few times. Here the CDR3 DNA reads TGTGCCAGCAGCTTGGAGGCAGGACCTATCTACGAGCAGTACTTC. It specifies CASSLEAGPIYEQYF. The genes are TRBV5-4 and TRBJ2-7; D remains ambiguous. Germline CDR1 is SGHNT and CDR2 is YYREEE (reference sequence). The CDR3 consists of 15 residues. V lost 0 bases to trimming and J lost 3 bases, with 13 bases between them. Filled out from reference TRBV5-4 and TRBJ2-7, the complete variable domain reads ETGVTQSPTHLIKTRGQQVTLRCSSQSGHNTVSWYQQALGQGPQFIFQYYREEENGRGNFPPRFSGLQFPNYSSELNVNALELDDSALYLCASSLEAGPIYEQYFGPGTRLTVT.

V and J are TRBV20-1 and TRBJ2-3, with 11 bases lining up with TRBD2. The CDR3 runs to 14 residues. Trimming took 6 bases from V and 0 from J; bases not matched to a gene: 2. In germline, CDR1 is DFQATT, CDR2 SNEGSKA (reference sequence). The CDR3 nucleotides are TGCAGTGCCCGACTAGCGGGGAGCACAGATACGCAGTATTTT. It yields the protein CSARLAGSTDTQYF.

This clonotype was observed at least ten times. The chain carries TRBV28 and TRBJ2-7; 10 positions match TRBD2. J lost 6 bases, V lost 5 bases, and 22 bases had no gene match. This CDR3 contains 19 residues. Germline loops: CDR1 MDHEN, CDR2 SYDVKM. The CDR3 loop reads CASSLTHFDLAGVLSEQYF. For the CDR3, the DNA is TGTGCCAGCAGTCTCACCCACTTCGATCTAGCGGGAGTCCTTTCCGAGCAGTACTTC. The variable domain in full, with the rest retrieved from reference TRBV28 and TRBJ2-7, is DVKVTQSSRYLVKRTGEKVFLECVQDMDHENMFWYRQDPGLGLRLIYFSYDVKMKEKGDIPEGYSVSREKKERFSLILESASTNQTSMYLCASSLTHFDLAGVLSEQYFGPGTRLTVT.

A note on this clonotype: Sequence at one end of the junction differs from germline and may be a read error. The V and J genes are TRBV9 and TRBJ2-3, with TRBD2 matching 10 bases. This CDR3 has 15 residues. CDR1 is SGDLS and CDR2 is YYNGEE in the germline V gene. The CDR3 DNA reads as TGTACCAGCAGCATCAGAGCGGGAGGGACAGATACGCAGTATTTT. Translated: CTSSIRAGGTDTQYF.

This clonotype was picked up many times. The chain combines TRBV7-2 with TRBJ2-7; TRBD1 matches 8 bases. The CDR3 totals 15 residues. Trimming at V came to 0 bases and at J to 2 bases, leaving 3 bases not matched to a gene. Germline V gives CDR1 SGHTA, CDR2 FQGNSA. Written as DNA, the CDR3 is TGTGCCAGCAGCTTAGCGCGGGGACAGGCCTACGAGCAGTACTTC. It yields the protein CASSLARGQAYEQYF.

A remark on this clonotype: Given a much more abundant clone one base away, this may be a read error. V and J are TRBV11-2 and TRBJ2-1, with a possible D match to TRBD1 (5 bases). The J call could be wrong; TRBJ2-7 is a better fit for the DNA end. The CDR3 consists of 16 residues. The germline V gene encodes CDR1 SGHAT and CDR2 FQNNGV. CDR3 DNA: TGTGCCAGCAGCAAAACAGGAGAAAGCTCCTACAATGAGCAGTACTTC. Translation gives CASSKTGESSYNEQYF.

The CDR3 here is CASSISRGTTEAFF. CDR3 coding DNA: TGTGCCAGTAGTATAAGCCGGGGGACTACTGAAGCTTTCTTT. The chain uses TRBV19 and TRBJ1-1, with D possibly being TRBD1 (5 bases). Germline-derived CDR1 and CDR2 are LNHDA and SQIVND (reference sequence). With 2 bases removed from V and 5 bases from J, the gap between germline ends came to 12 bases. This CDR3 has 14 amino acids.

This clonotype has more than one count but fewer than ten. V usage is TRBV29-1 and J usage is TRBJ2-1, with D possibly being TRBD1 (6 bases). The CDR3 spans 14 residues. Per germline, CDR1 SQVTM and CDR2 ANQGSEA. Trimming removed 4 bases at V and 0 bases at J, with 10 bases between. The CDR3 sequence is CSVVQGSSYNEQFF. The CDR3 region has the DNA TGCAGCGTTGTACAGGGCAGCTCCTACAATGAGCAGTTCTTC.

A few counts support this clonotype. The CDR3 region is CASSLRPSSSSYNEQFF. CDR3 bases: TGTGCCAGCAGCTTACGGCCTTCCTCGAGCTCCTACAATGAGCAGTTCTTC. The chain carries TRBV7-8 and TRBJ2-1; D gene ambiguous. CDR3 length: 17 residues. The V and J ends lost 2 bases and 0 bases respectively, with 14 bases between them. Per germline, CDR1 SGHVS and CDR2 FQNEAQ.

This clonotype showed up many times. The chain employs TRBV2 and TRBJ2-7; perhaps TRBD2 as D (6 bases). Germline CDR1 SNHLY, CDR2 FYNNEI. The CDR3 contains 15 residues. Between the trimmed V and J ends, which lost 7 bases and 1 base, there was a span of 17 bases. CDR3 bases: TGTGCCAGCAAAGATATGGGAGGCAAATCCTACGAGCAGTACTTC. Amino acid sequence: CASKDMGGKSYEQYF.

This chain joins TRBV19 and TRBJ2-5, with TRBD1 matching over 9 bases. The V gene end was trimmed by 5 bases and the J gene end by 5 bases; junction bases not matched to a gene: 9. The CDR3 has 15 amino acids. The germline V gene has CDR1 LNHDA and CDR2 SQIVND (reference sequence). For the CDR3, the DNA is TGTGCCAGTAGTCTCATGGGACAGGGCGGGGAGACCCAGTACTTC. It codes for CASSLMGQGGETQYF.

There are many counts of this clonotype. The chain combines TRBV24-1 with TRBJ1-2, with 9 bases that match TRBD1. The CDR3 totals 14 residues. V gave up 4 bases and J gave up 6 bases; unmatched junction bases: 5. CDR1 and CDR2 (germline): KGHDR, SFDVKD. CDR3 in amino acids: CATSDLDRGDGYTF. In nucleotides, the CDR3 is TGTGCCACCAGTGACCTGGACAGGGGTGATGGCTACACCTTC.